This T cell receptor beta chain originates from a study of metastatic and nonmetastatic thyroid tumors. Across the whole study: Thyroid patients, malignant and benign, had repertoires compared across blood and tumor or nodule tissue. Study conclusions and caveats: TCR beta diversity was reportedly significantly higher in malignant thyroid tumors than benign nodules, in blood and tumor.

All patients were untreated before thyroid surgery. Study processing details: The study built a papillary thyroid cancer distant-metastasis classifier from CDR3 differences across clinicopathological groups. TCRdb reanalyzed the PCR reads via MiXCR. The V and J calls, along with clone size, are taken from TCRdb and not from the paper's own processing. The sample lists under 20,000 clones, 34% occurring once. This clone is medium-sized in the sample. Its antigen is still unknown. Source material: tumor tissue. This receptor was identified in a female donor with papillary thyroid cancer or a benign thyroid nodule (not recorded which). Some clones in this sample may be carry-over from other donors' samples.

For the CDR3, the DNA is TGTGCCAGCAGCTTACTACACAGGGGGGGCGGCACTGAAGCTTTCTTT. It translates to CASSLLHRGGGTEAFF. V and J are TRBV11-1 and TRBJ1-1; 8 nucleotides line up with TRBD1. Germline V gives CDR1 SGHAT, CDR2 FQDESV (reference sequence). J lost 4 bases, V lost 2 bases, and 9 bases had no gene match. The CDR3 is made up of 16 amino acids.